Here is one TCR beta chain with its context. Its antigen remains unidentified. These data are taken from a study of cytomegalovirus exposure and HLA in healthy donors. Whole-study findings and limits: A previous analysis found most TCR beta V segments productive roughly 90% or roughly 30% of the time. The classifier was said to identify cytomegalovirus status with high specificity and sensitivity.

The V gene's germline CDR1 is MNHEY and CDR2 SMNVEV (reference sequence). The CDR3 consists of 16 residues. V lost 6 bases, J lost 5 bases, and 11 bases stayed unmatched. With 60 Vbeta and 13 Jbeta primers, the PCR was carried out. Here immunoSEQ multiplex PCR was the method, and the copy in TCRdb shows in-frame clones only, minus some. The table lists under 200,000 clones, around four fifths of them singletons. This TCR came from a woman between 50 and 59 years old in good health and CMV-seropositive. V is TRBV27 and J is TRBJ2-7, with 12 positions matching TRBD1. The sample was PBMCs. The CDR3 coding sequence is TGTGCCAGCAGCCCGACCTGGGACAGGGGGCGAAACGAGCAGTACTTC. The encoded protein is CASSPTWDRGRNEQYF.